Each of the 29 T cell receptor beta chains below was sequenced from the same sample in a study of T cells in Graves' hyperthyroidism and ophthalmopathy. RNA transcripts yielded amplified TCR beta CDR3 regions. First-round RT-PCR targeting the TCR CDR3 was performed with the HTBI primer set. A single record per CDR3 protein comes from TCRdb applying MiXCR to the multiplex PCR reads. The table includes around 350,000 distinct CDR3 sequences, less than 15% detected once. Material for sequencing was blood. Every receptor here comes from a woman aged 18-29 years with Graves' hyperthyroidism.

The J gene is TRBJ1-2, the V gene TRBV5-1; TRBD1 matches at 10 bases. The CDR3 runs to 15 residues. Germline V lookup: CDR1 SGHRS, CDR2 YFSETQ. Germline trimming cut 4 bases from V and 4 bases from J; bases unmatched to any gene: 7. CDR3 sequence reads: CASSTGQGEGYGYTF. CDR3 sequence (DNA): TGCGCCAGCAGCACCGGACAGGGGGAAGGCTATGGCTACACCTTC.

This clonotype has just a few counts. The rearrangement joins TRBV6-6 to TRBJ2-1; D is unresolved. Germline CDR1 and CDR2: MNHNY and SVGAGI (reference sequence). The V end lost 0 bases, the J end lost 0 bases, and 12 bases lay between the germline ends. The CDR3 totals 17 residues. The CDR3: CASSYSSDTSSYNEQFF. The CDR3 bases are TGTGCCAGCAGTTACTCGTCAGACACAAGCTCCTACAATGAGCAGTTCTTC.

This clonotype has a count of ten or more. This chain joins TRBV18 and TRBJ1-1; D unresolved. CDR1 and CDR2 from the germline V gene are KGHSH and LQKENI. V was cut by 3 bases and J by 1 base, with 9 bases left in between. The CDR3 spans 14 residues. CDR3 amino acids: CASSPMEGNTEAFF. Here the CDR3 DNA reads TGTGCCAGCTCACCCATGGAAGGGAACACTGAAGCTTTCTTT.

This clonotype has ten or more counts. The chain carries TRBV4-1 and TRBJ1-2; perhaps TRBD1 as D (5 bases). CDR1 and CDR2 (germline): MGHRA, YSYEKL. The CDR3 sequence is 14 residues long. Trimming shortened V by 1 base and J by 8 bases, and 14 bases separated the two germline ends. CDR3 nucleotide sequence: TGCGCCAGCAGCCAAGTGGGGGGTGGCAGAGGCTACACCTTC. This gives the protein CASSQVGGGRGYTF.

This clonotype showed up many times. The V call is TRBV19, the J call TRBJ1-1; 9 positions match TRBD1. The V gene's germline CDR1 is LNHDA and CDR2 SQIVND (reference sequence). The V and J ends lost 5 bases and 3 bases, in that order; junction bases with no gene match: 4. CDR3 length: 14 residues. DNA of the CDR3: TGTGCCAGTAGTCTGGGGACAGGGTACACTGAAGCTTTCTTT. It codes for CASSLGTGYTEAFF.

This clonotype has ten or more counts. CDR3 protein: CASSLSSETGELFF. Written as DNA, the CDR3 is TGTGCCAGCAGTTTGTCTTCGGAAACCGGGGAGCTGTTTTTT. The rearrangement links TRBV27 to TRBJ2-2; D ambiguous. CDR3 length: 14 amino acids. V was cut by 3 bases and J by 5 bases, with 10 bases left in between. Looked up from germline, CDR1 is MNHEY and CDR2 is SMNVEV (reference sequence).

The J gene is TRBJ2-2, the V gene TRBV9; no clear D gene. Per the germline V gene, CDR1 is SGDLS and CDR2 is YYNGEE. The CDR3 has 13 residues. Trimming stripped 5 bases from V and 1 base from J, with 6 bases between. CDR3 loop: CASRGRNTGELFF. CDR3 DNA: TGTGCCAGCAGAGGTCGGAACACCGGGGAGCTGTTTTTT.

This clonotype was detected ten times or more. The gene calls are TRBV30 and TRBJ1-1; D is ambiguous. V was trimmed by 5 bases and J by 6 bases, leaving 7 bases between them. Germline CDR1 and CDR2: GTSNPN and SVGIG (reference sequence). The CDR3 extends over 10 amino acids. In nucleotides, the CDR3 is TGTGCCTGGGGGCGGTCTGAAGCTTTCTTT. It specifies CAWGRSEAFF. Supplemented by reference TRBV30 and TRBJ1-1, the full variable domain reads SQTIHQWPATLVQPVGSPLSLECTVEGTSNPNLYWYRQAAGRGLQLLFYSVGIGQISSEVPQNLSASRPQDRQFILSSKKLLLSDSGFYLCAWGRSEAFFGQGTRLTVV.

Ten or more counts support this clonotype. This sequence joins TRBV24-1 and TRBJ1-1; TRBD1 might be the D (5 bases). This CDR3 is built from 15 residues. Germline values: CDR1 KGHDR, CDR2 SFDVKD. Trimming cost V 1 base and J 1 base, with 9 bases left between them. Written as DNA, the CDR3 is TGTGCCACCAGTGATTTTCGGGACGGGAACACTGAAGCTTTCTTT. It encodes CATSDFRDGNTEAFF.

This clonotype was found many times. CDR3 sequence reads: CSARGQGLSIGYTF. DNA of the CDR3: TGCAGTGCCCGCGGACAGGGGCTTTCTATTGGCTACACCTTC. The gene calls are TRBV20-1 and TRBJ1-2; 9 nucleotides agree with TRBD1. Germline V gene data show CDR1 as DFQATT and CDR2 as SNEGSKA (reference sequence). J gave up 7 bases and V 6 bases, and 12 bases lay outside the gene matches. This CDR3 comprises 14 residues.

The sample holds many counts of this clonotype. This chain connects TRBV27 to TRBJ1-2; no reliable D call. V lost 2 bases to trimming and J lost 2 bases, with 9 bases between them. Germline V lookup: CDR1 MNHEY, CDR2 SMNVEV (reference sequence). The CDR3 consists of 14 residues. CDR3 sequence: CASSLTFANYGYTF. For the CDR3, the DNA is TGTGCCAGCAGTTTAACGTTTGCAAACTATGGCTACACCTTC.

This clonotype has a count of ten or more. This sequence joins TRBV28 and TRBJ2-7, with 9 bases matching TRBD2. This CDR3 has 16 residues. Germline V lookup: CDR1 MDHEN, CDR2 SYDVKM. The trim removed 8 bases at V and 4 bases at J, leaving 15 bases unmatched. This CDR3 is CASPISGREGPYEQYF. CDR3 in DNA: TGTGCCAGCCCCATATCCGGGCGGGAGGGGCCGTACGAGCAGTACTTC. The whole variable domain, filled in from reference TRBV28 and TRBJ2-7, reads DVKVTQSSRYLVKRTGEKVFLECVQDMDHENMFWYRQDPGLGLRLIYFSYDVKMKEKGDIPEGYSVSREKKERFSLILESASTNQTSMYLCASPISGREGPYEQYFGPGTRLTVT.

CDR3 in amino acids: CASSQQGAGNYGYTF. The CDR3 nucleotides are TGTGCCAGTAGTCAACAGGGGGCGGGGAACTATGGCTACACCTTC. The J gene is TRBJ1-2, the V gene TRBV19; TRBD1 agrees at 9 bases. The germline CDR1 and CDR2 sequences are LNHDA and SQIVND (reference sequence). J lost 2 bases, V lost 5 bases, and 6 bases had no gene match. The length of the CDR3 is 15 residues. Based on the CDR3 plus reference TRBV19 and TRBJ1-2, the full variable domain is DGGITQSPKYLFRKEGQNVTLSCEQNLNHDAMYWYRQDPGQGLRLIYYSQIVNDFQKGDIAEGYSVSREKKESFPLTVTSAQKNPTAFYLCASSQQGAGNYGYTFGSGTRLTVV.

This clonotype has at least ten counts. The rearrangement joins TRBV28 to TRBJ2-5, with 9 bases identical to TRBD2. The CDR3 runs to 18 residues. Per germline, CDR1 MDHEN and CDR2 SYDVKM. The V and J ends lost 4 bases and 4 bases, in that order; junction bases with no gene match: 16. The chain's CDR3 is CASSSRREGGHRGETQYF. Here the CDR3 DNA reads TGTGCCAGCAGTTCACGGCGGGAGGGGGGACATCGGGGAGAGACCCAGTACTTC. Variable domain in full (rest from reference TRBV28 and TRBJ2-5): DVKVTQSSRYLVKRTGEKVFLECVQDMDHENMFWYRQDPGLGLRLIYFSYDVKMKEKGDIPEGYSVSREKKERFSLILESASTNQTSMYLCASSSRREGGHRGETQYFGPGTRLLVL.

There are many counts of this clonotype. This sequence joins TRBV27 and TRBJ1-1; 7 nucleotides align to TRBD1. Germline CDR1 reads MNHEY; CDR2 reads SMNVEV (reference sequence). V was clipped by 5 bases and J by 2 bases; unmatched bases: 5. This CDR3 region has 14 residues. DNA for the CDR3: TGTGCCAGCAGTACGGGACAGATTAACACTGAAGCTTTCTTT. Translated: CASSTGQINTEAFF.

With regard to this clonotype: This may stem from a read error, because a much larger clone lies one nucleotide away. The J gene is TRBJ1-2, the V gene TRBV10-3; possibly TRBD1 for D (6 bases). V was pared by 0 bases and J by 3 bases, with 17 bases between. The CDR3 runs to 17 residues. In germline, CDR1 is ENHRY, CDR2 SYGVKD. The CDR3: CAISESDLGQIYYGYTF. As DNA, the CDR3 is TGTGCCATCAGTGAGTCTGATTTAGGACAGATATACTATGGCTACACCTTC.

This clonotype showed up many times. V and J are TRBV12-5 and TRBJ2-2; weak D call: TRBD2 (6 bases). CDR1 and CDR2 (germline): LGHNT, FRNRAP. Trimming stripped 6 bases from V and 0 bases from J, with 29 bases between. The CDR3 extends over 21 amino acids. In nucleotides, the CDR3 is TGTGCTAGTGGCCCAGAAGCGGGCGGGGCTCAAGCCCACGCGAACACCGGGGAGCTGTTTTTT. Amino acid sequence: CASGPEAGGAQAHANTGELFF.

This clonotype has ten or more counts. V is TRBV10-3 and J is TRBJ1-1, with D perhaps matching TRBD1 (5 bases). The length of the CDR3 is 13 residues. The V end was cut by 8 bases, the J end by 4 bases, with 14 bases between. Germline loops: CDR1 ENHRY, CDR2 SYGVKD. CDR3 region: CAISPGEGTEAFF. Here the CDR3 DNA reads TGTGCCATCTCCCCGGGGGAGGGCACTGAAGCTTTCTTT.

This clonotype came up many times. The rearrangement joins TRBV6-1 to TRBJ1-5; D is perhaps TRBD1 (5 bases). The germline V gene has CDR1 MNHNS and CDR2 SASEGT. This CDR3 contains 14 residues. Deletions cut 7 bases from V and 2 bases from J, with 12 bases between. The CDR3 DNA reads TGTGCCAGCAAAGTAGGGACGGGCAATCAGCCCCAGCATTTT. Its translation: CASKVGTGNQPQHF.

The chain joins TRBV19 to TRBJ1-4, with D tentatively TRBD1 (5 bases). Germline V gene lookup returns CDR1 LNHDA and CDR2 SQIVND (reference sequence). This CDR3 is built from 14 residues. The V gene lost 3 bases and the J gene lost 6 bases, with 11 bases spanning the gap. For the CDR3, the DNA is TGTGCCAGTAGTATGGGGCAGGCGTATGAAAAACTGTTTTTT. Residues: CASSMGQAYEKLFF.

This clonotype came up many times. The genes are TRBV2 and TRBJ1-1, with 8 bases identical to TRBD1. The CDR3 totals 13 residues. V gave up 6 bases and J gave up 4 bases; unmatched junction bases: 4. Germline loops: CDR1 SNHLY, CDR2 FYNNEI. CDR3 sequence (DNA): TGTGCCAGCAGGGACAGGGAGAGCACTGAAGCTTTCTTT. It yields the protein CASRDRESTEAFF.

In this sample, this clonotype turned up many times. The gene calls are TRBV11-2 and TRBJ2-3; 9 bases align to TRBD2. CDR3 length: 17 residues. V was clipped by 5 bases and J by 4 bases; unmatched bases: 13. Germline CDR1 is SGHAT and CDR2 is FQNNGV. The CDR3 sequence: CASSQGITGLAADTQYF. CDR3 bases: TGTGCCAGCAGCCAAGGGATCACGGGACTAGCAGCAGATACGCAGTATTTT.

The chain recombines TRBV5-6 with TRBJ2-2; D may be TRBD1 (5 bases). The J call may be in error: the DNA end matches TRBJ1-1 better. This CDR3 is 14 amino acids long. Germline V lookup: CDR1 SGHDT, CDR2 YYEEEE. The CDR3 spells CASSLAAGFGGAFF. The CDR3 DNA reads TGTGCCAGCAGCTTGGCGGCGGGGTTTGGGGGAGCTTTCTTT.

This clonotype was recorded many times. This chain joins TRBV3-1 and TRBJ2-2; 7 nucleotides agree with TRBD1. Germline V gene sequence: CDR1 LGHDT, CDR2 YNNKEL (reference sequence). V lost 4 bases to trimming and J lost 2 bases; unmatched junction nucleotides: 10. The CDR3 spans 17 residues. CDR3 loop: CASSRGSGTDNTGELFF. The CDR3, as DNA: TGTGCCAGCAGCCGGGGTTCCGGGACAGACAACACCGGGGAGCTGTTTTTT.

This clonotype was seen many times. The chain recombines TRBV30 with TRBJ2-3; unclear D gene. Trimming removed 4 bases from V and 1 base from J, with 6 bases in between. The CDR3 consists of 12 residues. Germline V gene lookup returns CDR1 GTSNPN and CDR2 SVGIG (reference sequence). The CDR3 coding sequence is TGTGCCTGGAATGGAGGCACAGATACGCAGTATTTT. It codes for CAWNGGTDTQYF.

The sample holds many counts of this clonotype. CDR3 protein: CASSYSSRENRGYLHGYTF. The CDR3 DNA follows: TGTGCCAGCAGTTACTCCTCCCGAGAAAACAGGGGATACTTGCATGGCTACACCTTC. The chain joins TRBV6-6 to TRBJ1-2; 7 bases match TRBD1. CDR1 MNHNY and CDR2 SVGAGI come from the germline V gene (reference sequence). V dropped 0 bases and J dropped 6; count of bases not matched to a gene: 19. The CDR3 runs to 19 residues.

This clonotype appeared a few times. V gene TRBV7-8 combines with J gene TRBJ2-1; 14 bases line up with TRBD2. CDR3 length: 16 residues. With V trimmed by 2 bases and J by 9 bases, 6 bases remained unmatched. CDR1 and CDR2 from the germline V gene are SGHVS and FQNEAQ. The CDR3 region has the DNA TGTGCCAGCAGCTTAAGGACTAGCGGGGGGCAAGGTGAGCAGTTCTTC. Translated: CASSLRTSGGQGEQFF.

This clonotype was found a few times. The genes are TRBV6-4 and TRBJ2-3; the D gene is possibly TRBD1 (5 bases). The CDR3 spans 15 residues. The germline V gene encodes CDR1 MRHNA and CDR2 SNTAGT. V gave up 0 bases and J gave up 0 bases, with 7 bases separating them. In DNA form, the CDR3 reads TGTGCCAGCAGTGACTCGCAGGGCAGCACAGATACGCAGTATTTT. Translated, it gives CASSDSQGSTDTQYF.

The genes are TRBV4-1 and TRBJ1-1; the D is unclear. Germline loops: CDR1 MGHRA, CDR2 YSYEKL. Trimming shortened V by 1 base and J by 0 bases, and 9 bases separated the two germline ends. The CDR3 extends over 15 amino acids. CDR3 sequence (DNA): TGCGCCAGCAGCCAAGCCCAGGTTCTGAACACTGAAGCTTTCTTT. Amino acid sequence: CASSQAQVLNTEAFF.